Below, 2 T cell receptor beta chains from the same sample are listed, as sequenced in a study of blood T cell repertoires in COVID-19. The assay was immunoSEQ multiplex PCR, and TCRdb's table has in-frame clones only and misses some. This repertoire shows under 250,000 clones, 86% found once; its top ten account for 5.5% to 6.5%. Material for sequencing was peripheral blood. The receptors originated from a woman aged 80 or over with COVID-19, enrolled during active disease.

This rearrangement joins TRBV7-2 to TRBJ2-2, with D possibly being TRBD2 (5 bases). CDR3 length equals 15 residues. Trimming pared 5 bases from V and 2 bases from J, leaving 12 bases between. Germline V lookup: CDR1 SGHTA, CDR2 FQGNSA. The CDR3 loop reads CASSPGILNTGELFF. In DNA form, the CDR3 reads TGTGCCAGCAGCCCCGGGATCCTCAACACCGGGGAGCTGTTTTTT.

This chain connects TRBV7-2 to TRBJ1-1; 10 nucleotides agree with TRBD1. V trimming: 2 bases; J trimming: 3 bases; junction bases outside the gene matches: 9. CDR3 size: 17 residues. Germline loops: CDR1 SGHTA, CDR2 FQGNSA. The CDR3 is CASSLYGDRGLYTEAFF. The DNA for the CDR3 is TGTGCCAGCAGCTTATATGGAGACAGGGGGCTTTACACTGAAGCTTTCTTT.